The sequence of this T cell receptor (beta chain) was determined in a study of blood T cell repertoires in COVID-19. As for the study in general: Whether acute or convalescent, the COVID-19 samples came from the United States, Italy and Spain. T cells, B-cell-depleted T cells, or PBMCs provided the cDNA or gDNA that served as material.

In the original analysis: Amplification from reference gene primers served as the basis for estimated nucleated cell counts. TCRdb's table, derived via immunoSEQ multiplex PCR, lists solely in-frame clones and lacks some. V and J calls and clone size come straight from that table; D and trimming were deduced from the DNA. The repertoire includes more than 200,000 clones, 70% to 90% of them detected once, and under 2.5% sits in the top ten. This clone was seen more than once but under ten times. Sequencing was done on a sample of peripheral blood. The sequence was obtained from a woman in her 40s who had recovered from COVID-19.

The CDR3 loop is CASSFQTGTYEQYF. The CDR3 bases are TGTGCCAGCAGCTTCCAGACAGGGACCTACGAGCAGTACTTC. This chain joins TRBV2 and TRBJ2-7; 7 nucleotides align to TRBD1. The ends lost 6 bases at V and 2 bases at J; junction bases unmatched: 7. The CDR3 covers 14 residues. CDR1 is SNHLY and CDR2 is FYNNEI in the germline V gene.